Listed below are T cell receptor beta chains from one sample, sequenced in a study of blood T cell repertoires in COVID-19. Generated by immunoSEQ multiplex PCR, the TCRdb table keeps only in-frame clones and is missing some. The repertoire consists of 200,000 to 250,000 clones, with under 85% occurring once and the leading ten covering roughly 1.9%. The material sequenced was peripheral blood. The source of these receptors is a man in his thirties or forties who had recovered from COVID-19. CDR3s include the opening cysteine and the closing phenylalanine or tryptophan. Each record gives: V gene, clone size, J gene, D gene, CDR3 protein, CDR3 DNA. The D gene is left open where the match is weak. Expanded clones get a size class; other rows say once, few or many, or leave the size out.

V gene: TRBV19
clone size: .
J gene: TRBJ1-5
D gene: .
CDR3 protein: CASSHSPSEVLLQPQHF
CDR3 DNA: TGTGCCAGTAGCCATTCCCCCAGTGAGGTATTACTTCAGCCCCAGCATTTT

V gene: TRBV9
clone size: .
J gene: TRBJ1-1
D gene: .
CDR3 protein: CASSQTDTEAFF
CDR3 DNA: TGTGCCAGCAGCCAAACGGACACTGAAGCTTTCTTT

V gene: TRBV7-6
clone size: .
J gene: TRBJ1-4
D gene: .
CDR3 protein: CASSLDSSTNEKLFF
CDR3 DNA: TGTGCCAGCAGCCTAGACAGTTCAACTAATGAAAAACTGTTTTTT

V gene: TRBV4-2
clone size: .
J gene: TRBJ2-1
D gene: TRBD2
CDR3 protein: CASSQVRGLAGGKSSYNEQFF
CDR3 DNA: TGTGCCAGCAGCCAAGTCCGAGGACTAGCGGGGGGCAAGAGCTCCTACAATGAGCAGTTCTTC

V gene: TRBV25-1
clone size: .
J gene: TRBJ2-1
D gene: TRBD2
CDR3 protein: CASSGTSSNEQFF
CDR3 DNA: TGTGCCAGCAGTGGGACTAGCAGCAATGAGCAGTTCTTC

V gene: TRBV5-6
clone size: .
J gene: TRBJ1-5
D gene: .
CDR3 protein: CASSPWQAGGSNQPQHF
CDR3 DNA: TGTGCCAGCAGCCCTTGGCAGGCCGGAGGTAGCAATCAGCCCCAGCATTTT

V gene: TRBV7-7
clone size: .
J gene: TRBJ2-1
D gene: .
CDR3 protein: CASSPGHDFSYNEQFF
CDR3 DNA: TGTGCCAGCAGCCCGGGACACGATTTCTCCTACAATGAGCAGTTCTTC

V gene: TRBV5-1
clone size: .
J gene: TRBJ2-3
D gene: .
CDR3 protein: CASSPNAGSVTDTQYF
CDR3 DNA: TGCGCCAGCAGCCCTAACGCGGGGTCGGTCACAGATACGCAGTATTTT

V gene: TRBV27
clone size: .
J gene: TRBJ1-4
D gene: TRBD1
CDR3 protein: CASSSKRDRGGEKLFF
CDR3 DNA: TGTGCCAGCAGTTCGAAAAGGGACAGGGGTGGTGAAAAACTGTTTTTT

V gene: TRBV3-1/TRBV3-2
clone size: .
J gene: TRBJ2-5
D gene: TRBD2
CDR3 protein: CASSLLSGGETQYF
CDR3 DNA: TGTGCCAGCAGCCTGCTTAGCGGGGGAGAGACCCAGTACTTC

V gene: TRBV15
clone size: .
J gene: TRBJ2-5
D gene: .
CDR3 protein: CATSTQRGQAETQYF
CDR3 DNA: TGTGCCACCAGCACACAAAGAGGGCAGGCGGAGACCCAGTACTTC

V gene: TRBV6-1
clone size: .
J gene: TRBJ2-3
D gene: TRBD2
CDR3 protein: CASSDRAGAQYF
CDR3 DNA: TGTGCCAGCAGTGACCGCGCGGGGGCGCAGTATTTT

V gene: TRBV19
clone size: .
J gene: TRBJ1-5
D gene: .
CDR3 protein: CASSDSHNQPQHF
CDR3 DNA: TGTGCCAGTTCCGACAGCCACAATCAGCCCCAGCATTTT

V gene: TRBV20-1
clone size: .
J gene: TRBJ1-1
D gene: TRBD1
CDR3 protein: CSAEGQRAFF
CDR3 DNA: TGCAGTGCGGAGGGACAGAGAGCTTTCTTT

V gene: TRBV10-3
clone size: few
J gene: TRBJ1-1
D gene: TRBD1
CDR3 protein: CAISESRTGGAFF
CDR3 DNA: TGTGCCATCAGTGAGTCTAGGACAGGGGGGGCTTTCTTT

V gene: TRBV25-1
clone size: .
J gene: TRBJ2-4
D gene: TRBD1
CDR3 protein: CASSDGTGNAF
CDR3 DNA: TGTGCCAGCAGTGACGGGACAGGGAATGCCTTC

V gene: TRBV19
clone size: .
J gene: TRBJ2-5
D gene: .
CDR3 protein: CASSIGLGGTQYF
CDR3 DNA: TGTGCCAGTAGTATAGGCCTGGGGGGTACCCAGTACTTC

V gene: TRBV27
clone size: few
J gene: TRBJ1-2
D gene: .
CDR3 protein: CASSLFGSYGYTF
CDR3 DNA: TGTGCCAGCAGTTTATTCGGGTCCTATGGCTACACCTTC

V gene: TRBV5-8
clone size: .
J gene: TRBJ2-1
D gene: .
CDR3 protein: CASSLQSGFEQFF
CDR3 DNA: TGTGCCAGCAGCTTGCAGTCGGGGTTTGAGCAGTTCTTC

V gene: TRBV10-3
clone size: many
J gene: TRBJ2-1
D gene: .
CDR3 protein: CAIESSYNEQFF
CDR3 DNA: TGTGCCATCGAGAGCTCCTACAATGAGCAGTTCTTC

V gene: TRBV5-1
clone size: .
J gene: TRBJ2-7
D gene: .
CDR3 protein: CASSLATGYEQYF
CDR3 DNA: TGCGCCAGCAGCTTGGCGACGGGTTACGAGCAGTACTTC

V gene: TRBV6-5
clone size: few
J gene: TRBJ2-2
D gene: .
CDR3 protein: CASSYRGTGELFF
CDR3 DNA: TGTGCCAGCAGTTACAGGGGCACCGGGGAGCTGTTTTTT

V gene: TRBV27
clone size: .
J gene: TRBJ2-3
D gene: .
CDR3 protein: CASRQARDTDTQYF
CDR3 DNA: TGTGCCAGCAGACAGGCAAGGGACACAGATACGCAGTATTTT

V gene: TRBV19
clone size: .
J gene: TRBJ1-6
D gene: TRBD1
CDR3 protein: CASSPTDRENSPLHF
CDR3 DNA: TGTGCCAGTAGTCCGACCGACAGGGAGAATTCACCCCTCCACTTT

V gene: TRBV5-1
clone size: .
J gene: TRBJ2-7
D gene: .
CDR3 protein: CASSLVQWPVFEQYF
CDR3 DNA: TGCGCCAGCAGCTTGGTGCAGTGGCCCGTGTTCGAGCAGTACTTC

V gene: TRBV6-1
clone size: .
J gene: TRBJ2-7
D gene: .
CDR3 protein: CASSEGQGIDEQYF
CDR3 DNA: TGTGCCAGCAGTGAAGGCCAGGGGATCGACGAGCAGTACTTC

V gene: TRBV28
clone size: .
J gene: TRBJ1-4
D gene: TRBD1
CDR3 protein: CASSQQGGKLFF
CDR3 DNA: TGTGCCAGCAGTCAACAGGGGGGGAAACTGTTTTTT

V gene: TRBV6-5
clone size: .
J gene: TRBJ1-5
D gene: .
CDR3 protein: CASSPTGLSNQPQHF
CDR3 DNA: TGTGCCAGCAGTCCGACAGGACTTAGCAATCAGCCCCAGCATTTT

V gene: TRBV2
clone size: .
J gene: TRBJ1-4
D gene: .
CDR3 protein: CATSPSRGGGNEKLFF
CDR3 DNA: TGTGCCACCAGCCCCAGCAGGGGCGGGGGTAATGAAAAACTGTTTTTT

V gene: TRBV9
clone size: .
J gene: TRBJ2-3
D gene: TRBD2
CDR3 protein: CASSVGASGTDTQYF
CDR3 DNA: TGTGCCAGCAGCGTAGGGGCTAGCGGGACAGATACGCAGTATTTT

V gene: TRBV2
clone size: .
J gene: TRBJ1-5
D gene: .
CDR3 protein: CASSEASRSYSNQPQHF
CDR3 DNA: TGTGCCAGCAGTGAAGCCTCTAGGAGTTATAGCAATCAGCCCCAGCATTTT

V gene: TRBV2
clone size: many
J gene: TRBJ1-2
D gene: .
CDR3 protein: CASSETRAKNYGYTF
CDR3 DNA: TGTGCCAGCAGTGAAACCAGGGCCAAAAACTATGGCTACACCTTC

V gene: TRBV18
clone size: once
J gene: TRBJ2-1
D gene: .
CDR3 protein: CASSLAGEGFF
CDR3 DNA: TGTGCCAGCTCCCTCGCTGGAGAGGGGTTCTTC

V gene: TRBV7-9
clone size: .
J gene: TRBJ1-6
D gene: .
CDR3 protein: CASSLASRGYSPLHF
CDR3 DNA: TGTGCCAGCAGCTTAGCGAGCAGGGGATATTCACCCCTCCACTTT

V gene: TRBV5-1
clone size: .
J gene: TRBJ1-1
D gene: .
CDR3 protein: CASSLALEGTEAFF
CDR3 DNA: TGCGCCAGCAGCTTGGCACTTGAGGGCACTGAAGCTTTCTTT

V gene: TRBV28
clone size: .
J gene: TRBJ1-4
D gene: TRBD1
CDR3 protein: CASSLDGGQANEKLFF
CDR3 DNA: TGTGCCAGCAGCCTCGATGGAGGACAGGCTAATGAAAAACTGTTTTTT

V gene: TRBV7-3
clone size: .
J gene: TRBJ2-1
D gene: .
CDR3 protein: CASSLQGREYNEQFF
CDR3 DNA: TGTGCCAGCAGCTTACAGGGTAGAGAGTACAATGAGCAGTTCTTC

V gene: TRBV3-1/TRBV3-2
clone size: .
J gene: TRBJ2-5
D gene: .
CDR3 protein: CASSQLRGGTQYF
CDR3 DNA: TGTGCCAGCAGCCAGTTGCGCGGGGGCACCCAGTACTTC

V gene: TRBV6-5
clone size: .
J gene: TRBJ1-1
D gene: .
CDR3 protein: CASRQPRTEGTEAFF
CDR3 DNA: TGTGCCAGCAGGCAACCGAGGACAGAGGGAACTGAAGCTTTCTTT

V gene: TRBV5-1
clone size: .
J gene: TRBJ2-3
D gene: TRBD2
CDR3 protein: CASSLGTSGGTDTQYF
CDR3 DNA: TGCGCCAGCAGCTTGGGGACTAGCGGGGGCACAGATACGCAGTATTTT

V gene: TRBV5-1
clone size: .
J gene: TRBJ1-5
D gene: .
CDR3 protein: CASSPRGGNQPQHF
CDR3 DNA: TGCGCCAGCAGTCCTCGGGGGGGAAATCAGCCCCAGCATTTT

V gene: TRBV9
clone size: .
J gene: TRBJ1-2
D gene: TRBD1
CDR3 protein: CASSLQGAGYTF
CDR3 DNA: TGTGCCAGCAGTCTTCAGGGGGCTGGCTACACCTTC

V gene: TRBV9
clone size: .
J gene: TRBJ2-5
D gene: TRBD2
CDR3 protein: CASSVGAGGTLGETQYF
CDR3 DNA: TGTGCCAGCAGCGTAGGTGCGGGGGGAACCCTAGGGGAGACCCAGTACTTC

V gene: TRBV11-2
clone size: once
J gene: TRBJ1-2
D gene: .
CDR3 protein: CASAQSGGSYGYTF
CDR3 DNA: TGTGCCAGCGCCCAGTCGGGGGGCAGCTATGGCTACACCTTC

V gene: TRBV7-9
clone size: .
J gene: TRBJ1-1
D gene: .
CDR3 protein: CASSSSIEAFF
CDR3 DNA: TGTGCCAGCAGCTCCTCTATCGAAGCTTTCTTT

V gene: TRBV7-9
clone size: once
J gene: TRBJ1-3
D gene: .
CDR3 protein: CASSYTGGNTIYF
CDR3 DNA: TGTGCCAGCAGCTATACCGGGGGTAACACCATATATTTT

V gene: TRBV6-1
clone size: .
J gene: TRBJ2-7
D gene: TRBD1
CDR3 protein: CASSELDRGQYF
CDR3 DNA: TGTGCCAGCAGTGAATTGGACAGGGGGCAGTACTTC

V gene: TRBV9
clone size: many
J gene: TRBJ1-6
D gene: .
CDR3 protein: CASSPMPFNRDNSPLHF
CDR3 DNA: TGTGCCAGCAGCCCAATGCCGTTCAACAGGGACAATTCACCCCTCCACTTT

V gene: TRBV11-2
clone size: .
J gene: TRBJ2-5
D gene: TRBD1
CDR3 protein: CASSYGTVQETQYF
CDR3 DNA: TGTGCCAGCAGCTACGGGACAGTGCAAGAGACCCAGTACTTC

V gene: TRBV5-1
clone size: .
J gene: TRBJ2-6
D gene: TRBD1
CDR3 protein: CASVQAPTGAGANVLTF
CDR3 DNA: TGCGCCAGCGTTCAGGCCCCTACAGGGGCCGGGGCCAACGTCCTGACTTTC

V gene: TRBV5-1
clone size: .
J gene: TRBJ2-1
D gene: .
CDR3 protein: CASSLEGYLRFF
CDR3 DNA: TGCGCCAGCAGCTTGGAGGGGTACCTACGGTTCTTC

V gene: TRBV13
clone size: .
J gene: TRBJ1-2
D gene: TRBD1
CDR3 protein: CASSRGDRGVGYTF
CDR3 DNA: TGTGCCAGCAGCAGGGGGGACAGGGGCGTCGGCTACACCTTC

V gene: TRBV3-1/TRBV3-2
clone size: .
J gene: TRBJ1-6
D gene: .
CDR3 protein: CASSQGRGKDSPLHF
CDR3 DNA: TGTGCCAGCAGCCAAGGCAGGGGTAAGGATTCACCCCTCCACTTT

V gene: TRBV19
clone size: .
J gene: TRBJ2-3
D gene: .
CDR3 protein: CASSIAGGYTDTQYF
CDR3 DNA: TGTGCCAGTAGTATAGCCGGCGGGTACACAGATACGCAGTATTTT

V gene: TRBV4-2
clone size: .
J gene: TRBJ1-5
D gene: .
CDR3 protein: CASSQDGEGSNQPQHF
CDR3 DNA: TGTGCCAGCAGCCAAGATGGTGAGGGTAGCAATCAGCCCCAGCATTTT